Listed below are T cell receptor beta chains from one sample, sequenced in a study of human T cells and chemical hapten exposure. TCRdb recomputed calls from the RACE reads with MiXCR, one row per CDR3 protein. The sample gives some 70,000 distinct CDR3 sequences, over 9% of which show up once; roughly 7% is in the top ten. The starting material was whole blood, obtained in connection with sensitization to the hapten diphenylcyclopropenone (DPC). Receptors originate from a woman between 50 and 59 years old with alopecia areata. Some clones in this sample may be carry-over from other donors' samples. Each CDR3 is given with its conserved first and last residue. Clone size is stated in some rows and not others, as once, few, many or a class when expanded.

V gene,CDR3 length,J gene,clone size,CDR3 protein
TRBV6-1,14,TRBJ2-5,few,CASRARQYQETQYF
TRBV11-2,14,TRBJ2-5,many,CASRRQGAAETQYF
TRBV14,13,TRBJ2-3,many,CASSQAGTPLQYF
TRBV19,16,TRBJ1-2,-,CASSIGGRPSNYGYTF
TRBV15,17,TRBJ2-4,few,CATSRGRDRGRGYIQYF
TRBV19,16,TRBJ2-1,-,CASSIYGQRQYNEQFF
TRBV3-1,16,TRBJ2-3,-,CASSHSSSSPPDTQYF
TRBV18,14,TRBJ1-5,-,CASSPGAANQPQHF
TRBV11-2,18,TRBJ1-4,few,CASSPNGQGMGTNEKLFF
TRBV7-9,13,TRBJ1-1,-,CASSFDSKTEAFF
TRBV5-1,17,TRBJ2-5,many,CASRETSGRGHQETQYF
TRBV10-3,12,TRBJ1-2,few,CAISEGNYGYTF
TRBV24-1,14,TRBJ2-2,many,CATGLAGDAGELFF